The T cell receptor (beta chain) under discussion was sequenced for a study of blood T cell repertoires in COVID-19. Study details: The samples span acute and convalescent COVID-19 from the United States, Italy and Spain. T cells, B-cell-depleted T cells, or PBMCs supplied cDNA or gDNA.

The protocol was immunoSEQ multiplex PCR, while the TCRdb copy is restricted to in-frame clones and leaves out a portion. In the table there are hundreds of thousands of clones, 70% to 90% of which are singletons. This TCR derives from a human donor in a cohort sampled during active COVID-19. Sequencing was carried out using peripheral blood.

CDR3 sequence (DNA): TGTGCCAGCTCACCCGTCTTCCAGGGAGGAAACACCATATATTTT. It specifies CASSPVFQGGNTIYF. The V and J genes are TRBV18 and TRBJ1-3; possible D gene TRBD1, 5 bases. CDR3 size: 15 residues. CDR1 is KGHSH and CDR2 is LQKENI in the germline V gene. The V end was cut by 3 bases, the J end by 4 bases, with 13 bases between.